One and the same sample provided the 3 T cell receptor beta chains below, sequenced in a study of vaccination effects on CD4 cells after COVID-19. Repertoires were generated with immunoSEQ multiplex PCR, while TCRdb's copy carries only in-frame clones and drops some. The sample lists about 64,000 clones, about two thirds occurring once. Having been cultured for roughly 11 days, the cells underwent CD4+ T cell isolation. No antigen has been identified for these receptors. Sequences were derived from CD4+ T cells from PBMCs cultured without peptide, sampled before COVID-19 vaccination. Source of these receptors: a human donor who had a prior SARS-CoV-2 infection.

J is TRBJ2-2 and V is TRBV11-3; D not resolved. Germline V CDR1 and CDR2: SGHNT, YENEEA. The CDR3 spans 14 residues. V dropped 2 bases and J dropped 3 bases, with 7 bases sitting between them. In nucleotides, the CDR3 is TGTGCCAGCAGCTTAAACAGCCACACCGGGGAGCTGTTTTTT. Amino acid sequence: CASSLNSHTGELFF.

The V call is TRBV11-2, the J call TRBJ2-3, with TRBD2 matching 8 bases. V lost 0 bases and J lost 6; bases outside the gene matches: 14. The CDR3 is 18 amino acids. Looked up from germline, CDR1 is SGHAT and CDR2 is FQNNGV. CDR3 protein: CASSLEGGQAGVVDTQYF. The CDR3 DNA follows: TGTGCCAGCAGCTTAGAGGGAGGGCAAGCGGGAGTGGTCGATACGCAGTATTTT. Full variable domain (outside the CDR3, taken from reference TRBV11-2 and TRBJ2-3): EAGVAQSPRYKIIEKRQSVAFWCNPISGHATLYWYQQILGQGPKLLIQFQNNGVVDDSQLPKDRFSAERLKGVDSTLKIQPAKLEDSAVYLCASSLEGGQAGVVDTQYFGPGTRLTVL.

The V call is TRBV4-1, the J call TRBJ1-5, with no clear D. Looked up from germline, CDR1 is MGHRA and CDR2 is YSYEKL. This CDR3 contains 13 residues. Trimming shortened V by 0 bases and J by 5 bases, and 5 bases separated the two germline ends. CDR3 region: CASSQDPYQPQHF. DNA of the CDR3: TGCGCCAGCAGCCAAGATCCATATCAGCCCCAGCATTTT.